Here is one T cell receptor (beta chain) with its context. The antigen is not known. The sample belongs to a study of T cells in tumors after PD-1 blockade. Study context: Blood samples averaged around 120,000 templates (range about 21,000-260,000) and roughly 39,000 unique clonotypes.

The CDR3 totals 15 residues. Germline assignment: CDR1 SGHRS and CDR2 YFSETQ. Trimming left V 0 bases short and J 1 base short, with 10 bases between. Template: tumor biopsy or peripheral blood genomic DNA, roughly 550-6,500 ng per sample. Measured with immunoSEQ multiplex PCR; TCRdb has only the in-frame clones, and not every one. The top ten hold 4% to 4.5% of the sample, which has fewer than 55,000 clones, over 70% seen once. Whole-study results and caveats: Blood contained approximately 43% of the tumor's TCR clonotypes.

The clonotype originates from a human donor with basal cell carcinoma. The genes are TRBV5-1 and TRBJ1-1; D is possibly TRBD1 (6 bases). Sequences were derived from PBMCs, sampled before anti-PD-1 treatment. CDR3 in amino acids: CASSLVTGWNTEAFF. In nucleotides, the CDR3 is TGCGCCAGCAGCTTGGTGACAGGCTGGAACACTGAAGCTTTCTTT.